This T cell receptor beta chain was sequenced in a study of shared clonotypes between healthy human individuals. Study overall: Three CD4 naive, three CD4 memory, two CD8 naive and one CD8 memory plate were used per donor. Overall study findings and caveats: The sharing of about 5.3% of naive CD4 clonotypes was seen across a handful of donors. The sampled material consisted only of blood, and tissue repertoires are likely to differ.

As to this clone: The target antigen is unknown. Other DNA variants within this sample encode the same CDR3.

There are 11 residues in the CDR3. Unmatched junction bases numbered 8, after V lost 8 bases and J lost 7 bases. Germline V gene sequence: CDR1 SQVTM, CDR2 ANQGSEA. Positively selected for CCR7, the CD45RO-negative cells used as naive CD8 cells excluded terminally differentiated effector memory CD45RA+ cells. Repertoires were generated with immunoSEQ multiplex PCR, while TCRdb's copy carries only in-frame clones and drops some. The data show millions of clones, with about 93% seen just once and over 1.5% held by the top ten. V is TRBV29-1 and J is TRBJ2-7; TRBD1 agrees at 7 bases. The TCR was taken from a man aged 18 to 35 in good health. Some clones in this sample may be carry-over from other donors' samples. The sample comprised naive CD8+ T cells from PBMCs. As DNA, the CDR3 is TGCAGCATAAATCTACAGGGGGAGCAGTACTTC. This gives the protein CSINLQGEQYF.